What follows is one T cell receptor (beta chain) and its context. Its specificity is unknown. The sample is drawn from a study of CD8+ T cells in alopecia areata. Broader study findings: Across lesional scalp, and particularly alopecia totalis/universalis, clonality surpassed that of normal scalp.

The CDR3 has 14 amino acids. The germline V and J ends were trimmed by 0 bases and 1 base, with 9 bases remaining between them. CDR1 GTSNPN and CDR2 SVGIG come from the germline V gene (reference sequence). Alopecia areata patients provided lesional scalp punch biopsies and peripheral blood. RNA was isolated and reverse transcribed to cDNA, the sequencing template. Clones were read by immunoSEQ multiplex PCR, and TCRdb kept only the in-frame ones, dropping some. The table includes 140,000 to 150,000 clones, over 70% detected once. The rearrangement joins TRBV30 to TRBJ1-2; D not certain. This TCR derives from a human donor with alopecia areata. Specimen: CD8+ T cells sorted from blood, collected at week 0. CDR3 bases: TGTGCCTGGAGTGTTTTTGGCGTTAACTATGGCTACACCTTC. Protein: CAWSVFGVNYGYTF.